This entry lists 21 T cell receptor beta chains sequenced from one sample in a study of identical twins. TCRdb ran MiXCR on the 5' RACE reads and lists one entry per CDR3 protein. Of around 280,000 distinct CDR3 sequences listed, roughly 8.6% are singletons. These data also formed part of another study, on yellow fever vaccine responses in identical twins.

Sequenced sample: memory (CD45RO+) T cells sorted from blood. Receptors were obtained from a woman under 30 in good health.

This clonotype was seen more than once but under ten times. This rearrangement joins TRBV3-1 to TRBJ2-6, with D possibly matching TRBD2 (5 bases). The germline V gene has CDR1 LGHDT and CDR2 YNNKEL (reference sequence). The V and J ends lost 5 bases and 5 bases respectively, with 7 bases between them. CDR3 length: 13 residues. The CDR3 DNA follows: TGTGCCAGCAGCGGGGAGAGGGCCAACGTCCTGACTTTC. Translating gives CASSGERANVLTF.

The chain couples TRBV25-1 to TRBJ1-5, with a tentative D call TRBD1 (6 bases). V was pared by 3 bases and J by 7 bases, with 10 bases between. CDR1 and CDR2 from the germline V gene are MGHDK and SYGVNS. CDR3 length: 13 amino acids. The CDR3 is CASSDGGRQPQHF. CDR3 nucleotide sequence: TGTGCCAGCAGTGATGGGGGGCGGCAGCCCCAGCATTTT.

The chain combines TRBV4-1 with TRBJ2-1; D remains ambiguous. Germline CDR1 MGHRA, CDR2 YSYEKL. CDR3 length: 17 residues. V lost 1 base to trimming and J lost 7 bases, with 20 bases between them. CDR3 nucleotides: TGCGCCAGCAGCCAAGGTAGTTTGGCGGAAGTGTGGAATGAGCAGTTCTTC. This encodes CASSQGSLAEVWNEQFF.

The table lists this clonotype with a few counts. The rearrangement links TRBV25-1 to TRBJ2-2, with D unclear. V was shortened by 7 bases and J by 7 bases, with 10 bases between the two germline ends. The CDR3 covers 12 residues. The germline gives CDR1 MGHDK, CDR2 SYGVNS. As DNA, the CDR3 is TGTGCCAGCACGGGTTTTCTCGGGGAGCTGTTTTTT. Its protein is CASTGFLGELFF.

This clonotype was seen many times. The chain links TRBV12-3 or TRBV12-4 to TRBJ2-3, with 11 positions matching TRBD1. V trimming: 6 bases; J trimming: 6 bases; junction bases outside the gene matches: 5. There are 14 residues in the CDR3. The chain's CDR3 is CASSRTGGPDTQYF. In DNA form, the CDR3 reads TGTGCCAGCAGCCGGACAGGGGGCCCCGATACGCAGTATTTT.

This clonotype was observed at least ten times. CDR3 loop: CASSNDRVDQPQHF. The CDR3 bases are TGTGCCAGCAGCAACGACAGGGTAGATCAGCCCCAGCATTTT. The chain is built from TRBV7-8 and TRBJ1-5; 7 bases fit TRBD1. The V gene end was trimmed by 5 bases and the J gene end by 5 bases; junction bases not matched to a gene: 6. The CDR3 has 14 residues. Germline values: CDR1 SGHVS, CDR2 FQNEAQ.

There are many counts of this clonotype. The chain links TRBV25-1 to TRBJ2-1; the match to TRBD2 covers 11 bases. The CDR3 runs 14 residues. V was clipped by 5 bases and J by 9 bases; unmatched bases: 6. Germline CDR1 reads MGHDK; CDR2 reads SYGVNS. The CDR3 spells CASSSSGRSTEQFF. The CDR3 DNA sequence: TGTGCCAGCAGTTCTAGCGGGAGGAGCACTGAGCAGTTCTTC.

This clonotype was picked up many times. The CDR3 sequence is CASSQGLPRTDTQYF. The CDR3 region has the DNA TGTGCCAGCAGCCAGGGACTCCCACGGACAGATACGCAGTATTTT. This chain uses TRBV14 with TRBJ2-3, with D perhaps matching TRBD2 (6 bases). This CDR3 contains 15 residues. The V end lost 3 bases, the J end lost 3 bases, and 13 bases lay between the germline ends. Per the germline V gene, CDR1 is SGHDN and CDR2 is FVKESK.

At least ten counts were recorded for this clonotype. The chain is built from TRBV2 and TRBJ2-1; a possible D gene is TRBD1 (6 bases). V lost 2 bases to trimming and J lost 4 bases, with 24 bases between them. Germline CDR1 SNHLY, CDR2 FYNNEI. This CDR3 region has 19 residues. CDR3 nucleotides: TGTGCCAGCAGTGAAATGGATTCCGACAGGATAAAAAATTACAATGAGCAGTTCTTC. Residues: CASSEMDSDRIKNYNEQFF.

This clonotype has a handful of counts. The chain has TRBV14 and TRBJ2-1, with 7 bases matching TRBD2. V was pared by 4 bases and J by 1 base, with 7 bases of the junction left unmatched. Germline values: CDR1 SGHDN, CDR2 FVKESK. The CDR3 contains 16 residues. The CDR3 loop is CASSPLLALSYNEQFF. The DNA of the CDR3 is TGTGCCAGCAGCCCCTTACTAGCGCTGTCCTACAATGAGCAGTTCTTC.

The genes are TRBV7-8 and TRBJ2-1, with D possibly called TRBD1 or TRBD2 (5 bases each). The germline V and J ends were trimmed by 3 bases and 0 bases, with 18 bases remaining between them. Per the germline V gene, CDR1 is SGHVS and CDR2 is FQNEAQ. The CDR3 length is 18 residues. The CDR3 loop is CASSLGPASACSYNEQFF. The CDR3 coding sequence is TGTGCCAGCAGCTTGGGACCTGCGAGCGCCTGCTCCTACAATGAGCAGTTCTTC.

The rearrangement uses TRBV12-3 or TRBV12-4 and TRBJ1-2; D is undetermined. V dropped 7 bases and J dropped 4 bases, with 13 bases sitting between them. The CDR3 consists of 13 residues. This chain's CDR3 is CASTARAGYGYTF. CDR3 DNA: TGTGCCAGCACCGCCCGAGCCGGCTATGGCTACACCTTC.

This clonotype has ten or more counts. The V gene is TRBV12-3 or TRBV12-4, the J gene TRBJ1-1; D is ambiguous. This CDR3 is built from 14 residues. V lost 0 bases and J lost 7, with 12 bases in between. The CDR3 spells CASSLARKIIEAFF. The CDR3 DNA reads as TGTGCCAGCAGTTTAGCGCGGAAAATCATTGAAGCTTTCTTT.

This clonotype was seen more than once but under ten times. V gene TRBV29-1 combines with J gene TRBJ2-7; 9 nucleotides line up with TRBD2. Unmatched junction bases numbered 20, after V lost 5 bases and J lost 6 bases. CDR3 length: 17 residues. The germline CDR1 and CDR2 sequences are SQVTM and ANQGSEA. In DNA, the CDR3 is TGCAGCGTTCAAACCCGGGCTAGCGGGAACATTATCGGCGAGCAGTACTTC. Amino acid sequence: CSVQTRASGNIIGEQYF.

This clonotype appeared many times. The chain couples TRBV4-1 to TRBJ1-1; D remains unclear. The CDR3 sequence is 14 residues long. The V gene's germline CDR1 is MGHRA and CDR2 YSYEKL. V was cut by 0 bases and J by 1 base, with 6 bases left in between. This CDR3 reads CASSQEQGNTEAFF. The CDR3, as DNA: TGCGCCAGCAGCCAAGAACAAGGGAACACTGAAGCTTTCTTT.

This clonotype was counted at least ten times. The J gene is TRBJ2-3, the V gene TRBV6-1; 7 nucleotides agree with TRBD2. CDR3 length: 14 amino acids. The junction had 9 bases not matched to a gene; V was cut back by 7 bases and J by 5 bases. CDR1 is MNHNS and CDR2 is SASEGT in the germline V gene. Written as DNA, the CDR3 is TGTGCCAGCACTCAAATGGGGGGGAAAGATACGCAGTATTTT. It codes for CASTQMGGKDTQYF.

This clonotype has a count of ten or more. The V gene is TRBV3-1, the J gene TRBJ1-4; maybe TRBD1 (5 bases). V lost 2 bases and J 5 bases, leaving 9 bases between the germline ends. The CDR3 is 14 residues long. Germline V CDR1 and CDR2: LGHDT, YNNKEL (reference sequence). The DNA for the CDR3 is TGTGCCAGCAGCCAATGGGGGTACAATGAAAAACTGTTTTTT. It codes for CASSQWGYNEKLFF.

This clonotype was picked up many times. The chain employs TRBV9 and TRBJ2-1, with 13 bases identical to TRBD2. Germline CDR1 reads SGDLS; CDR2 reads YYNGEE. The V gene end was trimmed by 4 bases and the J gene end by 6 bases; junction bases not matched to a gene: 7. The CDR3 has 16 amino acids. The CDR3 here is CASSPRGTSGVNEQFF. CDR3 DNA sequence: TGTGCCAGCAGCCCACGCGGGACTAGCGGGGTCAATGAGCAGTTCTTC. Full variable domain (missing parts from reference TRBV9 and TRBJ2-1): DSGVTQTPKHLITATGQRVTLRCSPRSGDLSVYWYQQSLDQGLQFLIQYYNGEERAKGNILERFSAQQFPDLHSELNLSSLELGDSALYFCASSPRGTSGVNEQFFGPGTRLTVL.

This clonotype was seen many times. The rearrangement links TRBV2 to TRBJ1-5; 8 nucleotides line up with TRBD1. The CDR3 runs 15 residues. The ends lost 6 bases at V and 7 bases at J; junction bases unmatched: 11. Germline V gene lookup returns CDR1 SNHLY and CDR2 FYNNEI. The CDR3 DNA reads as TGTGCCAGCAGCCCCGGACAGGGAGGGAGGCAGCCCCAGCATTTT. This gives the protein CASSPGQGGRQPQHF.

This chain connects TRBV29-1 to TRBJ2-1, with 8 bases aligning to TRBD2. The CDR3 spans 15 residues. Trimming took 7 bases from V and 0 from J; bases not matched to a gene: 8. Germline V gene lookup returns CDR1 SQVTM and CDR2 ANQGSEA. The CDR3 DNA is TGCAGCGACCGACTAGCGTTGAGCTCCTACAATGAGCAGTTCTTC. Encoded protein: CSDRLALSSYNEQFF.

The rearrangement uses TRBV5-6 and TRBJ1-2; tentatively, D is TRBD1 (6 bases). The germline V and J ends were trimmed by 0 bases and 8 bases, with 14 bases remaining between them. The CDR3 sequence is 14 residues long. CDR1 SGHDT and CDR2 YYEEEE come from the germline V gene. This CDR3 reads CASSLVYAGAGYTF. The CDR3 DNA reads TGTGCCAGCAGCTTGGTTTACGCAGGGGCCGGCTACACCTTC.